Each of the 27 T cell receptor beta chains below was sequenced from the same sample in a study of identical twins (dated by TCRdb to the mid-2010s). To prepare the library, 5' RACE was applied. These reads were obtained on an Illumina HiSeq 2000. TCRdb reprocessed the public reads (quality trimming at Q25 with fastp, clone calling with MiXCR) and kept in-frame beta chains. Each record represents a unique CDR3 protein, reported with the most common genes and DNA among its rows. The table for this sample lists roughly 690,000 distinct CDR3 sequences; 21% of them were counted only once. The ten largest make up over 4% of the sample. This same sample was also part of a study on T cells expressing NK-cell markers.

Sequencing was done on a sample of PBMCs. The source is a woman between 18 and 29 years old in good health.

This clonotype came up many times. The chain joins TRBV11-2 to TRBJ2-5; 7 bases are a match to TRBD2. The CDR3 has 15 amino acids. Germline V gives CDR1 SGHAT, CDR2 FQNNGV. V shed 6 bases and J 3 bases; nucleotides not matched to a gene: 10. The CDR3 DNA is TGTGCCAGCAGAAACCCCCGGGGGGATAAAGAGACCCAGTACTTC. Translating it yields CASRNPRGDKETQYF.

This clonotype was seen at least ten times. The chain carries TRBV7-9 and TRBJ2-7; TRBD2 might be the D (6 bases). V lost 5 bases and J 1 base, leaving 12 bases between the germline ends. The CDR3 length is 14 residues. Germline V gene sequence: CDR1 SEHNR, CDR2 FQNEAQ (reference sequence). The CDR3 region has the DNA TGTGCCAGCAGCAGTTCTAGCGCGTCCTACGAGCAGTACTTC. Translating gives CASSSSSASYEQYF.

This clonotype was detected ten times or more. The chain is built from TRBV7-9 and TRBJ1-2, with TRBD1 matching 7 bases. The V segment lost 6 bases and the J segment 2 bases; nucleotides outside the gene matches: 6. CDR3 length: 14 residues. Germline V gene sequence: CDR1 SEHNR, CDR2 FQNEAQ (reference sequence). CDR3 coding DNA: TGTGCCAGCAGTTTGGGACAGCCGAACTATGGCTACACCTTC. The encoded protein is CASSLGQPNYGYTF.

The V and J genes are TRBV7-2 and TRBJ2-7, with D perhaps matching TRBD2 (6 bases). CDR3 size: 13 residues. Germline V CDR1 and CDR2: SGHTA, FQGNSA. V was cut by 5 bases and J by 4 bases, with 12 bases left in between. The CDR3 nucleotides read TGTGCCAGCAGCGGCGGGGCCGAGTACGAGCAGTACTTC. Translation: CASSGGAEYEQYF.

This clonotype appeared a few times. The chain carries TRBV20-1 and TRBJ2-7; D ambiguous. This CDR3 is 13 amino acids long. The germline gives CDR1 DFQATT, CDR2 SNEGSKA (reference sequence). V dropped 5 bases and J dropped 3 bases, with 14 bases sitting between them. As DNA, the CDR3 is TGCAGTGCTGGTCTTCAAAGGAACTACGAGCAGTACTTC. It translates to CSAGLQRNYEQYF.

CDR3 protein: CASSLVPLEQYF. CDR3 nucleotide sequence: TGTGCCAGCAGCTTAGTTCCCTTGGAGCAGTACTTC. The chain couples TRBV11-2 to TRBJ2-7; D not resolved. Trimming cost V 1 base and J 7 bases, with 8 bases left between them. Germline CDR1 and CDR2: SGHAT and FQNNGV. The CDR3 length is 12 residues.

The V call is TRBV2, the J call TRBJ2-5; D is perhaps TRBD2 (6 bases). Germline V gives CDR1 SNHLY, CDR2 FYNNEI. The CDR3 loop spans 15 amino acids. Trimming removed 4 bases from V and 0 bases from J, with 12 bases in between. CDR3 sequence reads: CASSAPPGDQETQYF. In nucleotides, the CDR3 is TGTGCCAGCAGTGCCCCCCCGGGGGACCAAGAGACCCAGTACTTC.

The rearrangement joins TRBV5-3 to TRBJ2-5, with D perhaps matching TRBD1 (6 bases). TRBV5-3 is sorted into the ORF group, with uncertain function. The V and J ends lost 8 bases and 2 bases respectively, with 25 bases between them. The CDR3 sequence is 17 residues long. CDR3 nucleotide sequence: TGTGCCAGGGGCTTGGGGCTACTCAGGGGCATACAAGAGACCCAGTACTTC. It yields the protein CARGLGLLRGIQETQYF.

Details on this clonotype: This likely comes from a read error, as the CDR3 has no conserved phenylalanine or tryptophan at its end. The DNA is left out, because the CDR3 cannot be placed on it with certainty; the CDR3 is given as TCRdb lists it. The chain combines TRBV5-5 with TRBJ2-1; TRBD1, the D gene given by the table, was not confirmed from the DNA. The CDR3 is 13 amino acids in total, end residues counted. From germline, CDR1 is SGHKS and CDR2 YYEKEE (reference sequence). CDR3 residues: CASSFGPLWVTVG.

This clonotype showed up just a few times. The chain has TRBV5-1 and TRBJ2-5; possibly TRBD2 for D (5 bases). CDR1 and CDR2 from the germline V gene are SGHRS and YFSETQ. Trimming left V 4 bases short and J 7 bases short, with 17 bases between. This CDR3 comprises 14 residues. The CDR3 DNA reads TGCGCCAGCAGCACCGGACTCGGTACAAGGACCCAGTACTTC. Protein product: CASSTGLGTRTQYF.

The V and J genes are TRBV4-3 and TRBJ1-2; D is unclear. Trimming cost V 0 bases and J 1 base, with 12 bases left between them. The CDR3 loop spans 16 amino acids. Germline V gene data show CDR1 as LGHNA and CDR2 as YSLEER. CDR3 in DNA: TGCGCCAGCAGCCAAGATTACACTACGTTTAACTATGGCTACACCTTC. Residues: CASSQDYTTFNYGYTF.

V usage is TRBV12-5 and J usage is TRBJ2-7; D not resolved. The CDR3 has 11 amino acids. Trimming cost V 6 bases and J 6 bases, with 9 bases left between them. Germline assignment: CDR1 LGHNT and CDR2 FRNRAP. The CDR3 nucleotides are TGTGCTAGTGGCCGCGCATTCGAGCAGTACTTC. This translates into CASGRAFEQYF.

V is TRBV6-4 and J is TRBJ2-3, with D hard to call. Trimming cost V 5 bases and J 0 bases, with 12 bases left between them. Germline values: CDR1 MRHNA, CDR2 SNTAGT. This CDR3 spans 15 amino acids. The CDR3 here is CASSLGRRSTDTQYF. The CDR3 DNA follows: TGTGCCAGCAGTCTCGGACGTCGTAGCACAGATACGCAGTATTTT.

This clonotype came up a few times. This sequence joins TRBV20-1 and TRBJ2-2; D is perhaps TRBD2 (6 bases). Per the germline V gene, CDR1 is DFQATT and CDR2 is SNEGSKA (reference sequence). CDR3 length equals 14 residues. Trimming stripped 0 bases from V and 7 bases from J, with 12 bases between. CDR3: CSARESVEGGELFF. For the CDR3, the DNA is TGCAGTGCTAGAGAGAGCGTGGAGGGCGGGGAGCTGTTTTTT.

The chain uses TRBV27 and TRBJ2-5, with D maybe TRBD1 (6 bases). Germline V gives CDR1 MNHEY, CDR2 SMNVEV (reference sequence). Trimming shortened V by 7 bases and J by 6 bases, and 12 bases separated the two germline ends. There are 12 residues in the CDR3. This chain's CDR3 is CASMGRGQTQYF. For the CDR3, the DNA is TGTGCCAGCATGGGCAGGGGTCAGACCCAGTACTTC.

This chain uses TRBV12-3 or TRBV12-4 with TRBJ2-7; possibly TRBD1 for D (6 bases). The ends were cut back, 8 bases at V and 0 bases at J, with 14 bases in the middle. The CDR3 is 14 amino acids. The CDR3: CASGGGPTSYEQYF. CDR3 nucleotide sequence: TGTGCCAGCGGGGGCGGCCCGACCTCCTACGAGCAGTACTTC.

This chain joins TRBV7-2 and TRBJ1-3, with D uncertain. CDR1 SGHTA and CDR2 FQGNSA come from the germline V gene. The V end lost 5 bases, the J end lost 4 bases, and 18 bases lay between the germline ends. The CDR3 is 16 amino acids. The CDR3 sequence: CASSLLPGGEGNTIYF. The DNA of the CDR3 is TGTGCCAGCAGCCTCCTACCGGGTGGAGAAGGAAACACCATATATTTT.

This rearrangement joins TRBV20-1 to TRBJ1-4; 9 bases agree with TRBD1. The CDR3 loop spans 14 amino acids. Germline CDR1 reads DFQATT; CDR2 reads SNEGSKA (reference sequence). J was trimmed by 5 bases and V by 0 bases; bases with no gene match: 1. The CDR3 DNA sequence: TGCAGTGCTAGAGAAGGGACAGGGAATGAAAAACTGTTTTTT. Translation gives CSAREGTGNEKLFF.

In regard to this clonotype: A much larger clonotype is one base distant, so this may be a read error. This chain connects TRBV6-2 or TRBV6-3 to TRBJ1-1; 10 bases line up with TRBD1. Germline V gene sequence: CDR1 MNHEY, CDR2 SVGEGT. This CDR3 is built from 14 residues. The CDR3 sequence is CASRRGQGNAEAFF. CDR3 sequence (DNA): TGTGCCAGCAGGAGGGGACAGGGGAACGCTGAAGCTTTCTTT.

This clonotype was seen a handful of times. The J gene is TRBJ2-2, the V gene TRBV12-3 or TRBV12-4; a possible D gene is TRBD2 (5 bases). V was clipped by 11 bases and J by 6 bases, with 13 bases between them. There are 12 residues in the CDR3. The CDR3 protein is CAEGSRPGELFF. Written as DNA, the CDR3 is TGTGCCGAGGGCAGTCGGCCCGGGGAGCTGTTTTTT.

The chain has TRBV14 and TRBJ2-5; 7 bases agree with TRBD1. CDR1 and CDR2 from the germline V gene are SGHDN and FVKESK. With V trimmed by 4 bases and J by 5 bases, 10 bases remained unmatched. CDR3 length: 15 amino acids. The CDR3 sequence is CASSLGQLLGETQYF. In DNA, the CDR3 is TGTGCCAGCAGCCTGGGACAGCTCCTTGGGGAGACCCAGTACTTC.

In this sample, this clonotype turned up many times. The chain is built from TRBV10-3 and TRBJ2-7; 10 nucleotides line up with TRBD1. Germline CDR1 is ENHRY and CDR2 is SYGVKD. CDR3 length: 16 residues. V lost 2 bases and J lost 2; bases outside the gene matches: 6. The CDR3 sequence is CAISEPGQGIAYEQYF. The CDR3 nucleotides are TGTGCCATCAGTGAGCCGGGACAGGGGATAGCCTACGAGCAGTACTTC.

The chain employs TRBV5-1 and TRBJ2-5; D is unclear. Trimming took off 1 base at V and 1 base at J, with 5 bases between the two ends. The CDR3 is 13 amino acids. The germline gives CDR1 SGHRS, CDR2 YFSETQ. CDR3 region: CASSLNPQETQYF. DNA for the CDR3: TGCGCCAGCAGCTTGAATCCCCAAGAGACCCAGTACTTC.

This clonotype turned up a few times. This chain links TRBV5-1 with TRBJ2-6; D is undetermined. Per germline, CDR1 SGHRS and CDR2 YFSETQ. Trimming pared 2 bases from V and 0 bases from J, leaving 9 bases between. The CDR3 is 16 amino acids. The CDR3 spells CASSLLPSSGANVLTF. In DNA, the CDR3 is TGCGCCAGCAGCTTACTCCCCTCCTCTGGGGCCAACGTCCTGACTTTC.

The chain is built from TRBV5-1 and TRBJ1-1; D remains unclear. This CDR3 is 14 amino acids long. Trimming pared 0 bases from V and 1 base from J, leaving 7 bases between. Germline CDR1 SGHRS, CDR2 YFSETQ. This chain's CDR3 is CASSLGNTNTEAFF. CDR3 DNA sequence: TGCGCCAGCAGCTTGGGTAACACGAACACTGAAGCTTTCTTT.

The J gene is TRBJ2-7, the V gene TRBV7-4; D not certain. Trimming stripped 7 bases from V and 6 bases from J, with 4 bases between. The CDR3 covers 9 residues. From germline, CDR1 is SGHVT and CDR2 SQSDAQ. The CDR3 bases are TGTGCCAGCATCTGCGAGCAGTACTTC. As protein: CASICEQYF.

The V and J genes are TRBV27 and TRBJ2-7; TRBD1 matches 7 bases. With V trimmed by 5 bases and J by 2 bases, 9 bases remained unmatched. The CDR3 contains 15 residues. Germline values: CDR1 MNHEY, CDR2 SMNVEV (reference sequence). CDR3 in amino acids: CASSQGVAPTYEQYF. CDR3 in DNA: TGTGCCAGCAGTCAGGGGGTGGCCCCGACCTACGAGCAGTACTTC.